Below, one T cell receptor (beta chain) is given with its context. Antigen: not known. Donors were ostensibly healthy at sampling, although undocumented immune exposures were probable. This record belongs to a study of cytomegalovirus exposure and HLA in healthy donors. The primer mix had 60 Vbeta and 13 Jbeta primers. Authors' processing steps: About 10 million shared chains were among the 65 million to 85 million unique TCR beta chains that a later analysis counted. Measured with immunoSEQ multiplex PCR; TCRdb has only the in-frame clones, and not every one. V and J calls and clone size are those listed in that table; D and trimming were worked out from the DNA. The table for this sample gives tens of thousands of clones. Study-level points and caveats: Some V segments could not be told apart, so they were left out, TRBV6-2 and TRBV6-3 among them. Some TCR beta chains (roughly 150 of them) were listed as cytomegalovirus-associated.

Germline CDR1 reads SGDLS; CDR2 reads YYNGEE. This CDR3 comprises 15 residues. Trimming left V 0 bases short and J 0 bases short, with 8 bases between. The chain recombines TRBV9 with TRBJ2-3; TRBD2 might be the D (5 bases). The sequencing sample was made of PBMCs. The source is a man aged 55 to 70 in good health and CMV-seropositive. Here the CDR3 DNA reads TGTGCCAGCAGCGTAGCGACGGGGAGCACAGATACGCAGTATTTT. Protein: CASSVATGSTDTQYF.